The rows below give T cell receptor beta chains drawn from one sample of a study of post-analysis software for immune sequencing data. MiXCR, applied by TCRdb to the PCR reads, yields one record per CDR3 protein. The sample yields roughly 540,000 distinct CDR3 sequences, roughly 34% seen once. Sequencing was carried out using blood. These receptors were collected from a girl between 2 and 17 years old with multiple sclerosis. Both conserved end residues are part of each CDR3. D genes are given only for firm matches. Where a row states a size, it is once, few, many or the class of an expanded clone; other rows omit it.

-	TRBV24-1	TRBD1	TRBJ1-2	CATRDSSANYGYTF	TGTGCCACCCGGGACAGTTCGGCTAACTATGGCTACACCTTC
-	TRBV7-3	-	TRBJ1-2	CASSLSGLVKANYGYTF	TGTGCCAGCAGCTTATCCGGGCTCGTTAAAGCTAACTATGGCTACACCTTC
-	TRBV7-8	-	TRBJ1-1	CASSPRRLQPNTEAFF	TGTGCCAGCAGCCCCCGACGGTTGCAGCCGAACACTGAAGCTTTCTTT
few	TRBV10-3	-	TRBJ2-1	CAISDRTTYNEQFF	TGTGCCATCAGTGACCGGACTACCTACAATGAGCAGTTCTTC
-	TRBV20-1	-	TRBJ1-5	CSAREGRGQPQHF	TGCAGTGCTAGAGAGGGCCGCGGACAGCCCCAGCATTTT
-	TRBV15	TRBD2	TRBJ2-5	CATSRGEGRGRRTQETQYF	TGTGCCACCAGCAGAGGGGAGGGGCGAGGAAGACGGACACAAGAGACCCAGTACTTC
-	TRBV5-1	-	TRBJ2-1	CASSLRTGNEQFF	TGCGCCAGCAGCCTCCGGACGGGGAATGAGCAGTTCTTC
few	TRBV11-2	-	TRBJ2-7	CASSGHRVESYEQYF	TGTGCCAGCAGCGGTCACAGGGTTGAATCCTACGAGCAGTACTTC
-	TRBV4-1	TRBD2	TRBJ2-5	CASSYRDYRTQYF	TGCGCCAGCAGCTACCGGGACTACCGGACCCAGTACTTC
-	TRBV7-8	-	TRBJ1-2	CASSFEPFGSGSGYTF	TGTGCCAGCAGCTTCGAGCCCTTCGGGTCGGGGTCTGGCTACACCTTC
-	TRBV6-1	-	TRBJ1-2	CASSEARRGDYGYTF	TGTGCCAGCAGTGAAGCGCGACGGGGAGACTATGGCTACACCTTC
-	TRBV29-1	-	TRBJ2-3	CSDGGGTDTQYF	TGCAGCGACGGGGGAGGCACAGATACGCAGTATTTT
-	TRBV20-1	TRBD1	TRBJ1-2	CSAPRGGNGYTF	TGCAGTGCGCCCAGGGGGGGAAATGGCTACACCTTC
-	TRBV20-1	TRBD2	TRBJ2-5	CSVKGGRNEQYF	TGCAGTGTGAAGGGAGGGCGCAATGAGCAGTACTTC
many	TRBV12-3/TRBV12-4	TRBD1	TRBJ1-2	CASSWGQPNYGYTF	TGTGCCAGCAGCTGGGGACAGCCCAACTATGGCTACACCTTC
-	TRBV5-1	-	TRBJ1-2	CASSLAPHSEGGYTF	TGCGCCAGCAGCTTGGCCCCCCACAGCGAGGGGGGCTACACCTTC
-	TRBV6-5	TRBD2	TRBJ2-4	CASSYSRLAGEYNEQYF	TGTGCCAGCAGTTACTCGAGACTAGCGGGGGAGTACAATGAGCAGTACTTC
few	TRBV5-1	TRBD1	TRBJ1-1	CASSLGQGAMGEAFF	TGCGCCAGCAGCTTGGGACAGGGGGCTATGGGTGAAGCTTTCTTT
-	TRBV6-6	TRBD1	TRBJ2-2	CASSRPEGAGERFF	TGTGCCAGCAGCCGTCCAGAGGGGGCCGGGGAGCGGTTTTTT
few	TRBV12-3/TRBV12-4	TRBD1	TRBJ2-7	CASSFPGTAYEQYF	TGTGCCAGCAGTTTTCCCGGGACAGCATACGAGCAGTACTTC
-	TRBV6-1	TRBD2	TRBJ2-7	CASSESPRLAGARYEQYF	TGTGCCAGCAGTGAAAGCCCAAGACTAGCGGGGGCCCGCTACGAGCAGTACTTC
few	TRBV20-1	TRBD1	TRBJ2-5	CSGDRGGEETQYF	TGCAGTGGTGACAGGGGTGGAGAAGAGACCCAGTACTTC
-	TRBV20-1	-	TRBJ1-2	CSASGGEKELNGYTF	TGCAGTGCTAGTGGGGGGGAAAAGGAGTTGAATGGCTACACCTTC
-	TRBV14	-	TRBJ2-7	CASSQETWAEGAPEQYF	TGTGCCAGCAGCCAAGAGACATGGGCAGAGGGTGCCCCCGAGCAGTACTTC
many	TRBV25-1	-	TRBJ2-7	CASSESGYEQYF	TGTGCCAGCAGTGAATCCGGTTACGAGCAGTACTTC
-	TRBV6-5	TRBD1	TRBJ2-7	CASSSTTGQGVYEQYF	TGTGCCAGCAGTTCGACGACCGGACAGGGAGTCTACGAGCAGTACTTC
-	TRBV3-1	-	TRBJ1-2	CASSQFSREERKDGYTF	TGTGCCAGCAGCCAATTCTCCAGGGAAGAGAGGAAGGATGGCTACACCTTC
few	TRBV9	TRBD1	TRBJ2-7	CASSVAGQGYYEQYF	TGTGCCAGCAGCGTAGCGGGACAGGGATACTACGAGCAGTACTTC
few	TRBV28	TRBD1	TRBJ2-5	CASSPSDREETQYF	TGTGCCAGCAGTCCCTCGGACAGGGAAGAGACCCAGTACTTC
-	TRBV29-1	TRBD1	TRBJ1-6	CSARTGTDSPLHF	TGCAGCGCCCGGACAGGGACTGATTCACCCCTCCACTTT
few	TRBV4-2	-	TRBJ1-2	CASSDRTTNYGYTF	TGTGCCAGCAGCGATCGGACGACCAACTATGGCTACACCTTC
-	TRBV7-2	-	TRBJ2-7	CASSSPGISYEQYF	TGTGCCAGCAGCTCCCCCGGGATCTCCTACGAGCAGTACTTC
-	TRBV20-1	-	TRBJ1-5	CSATRQDSALAYSNQPQHF	TGCAGTGCCACTCGCCAGGACAGTGCCCTCGCGTATAGCAATCAGCCCCAGCATTTT
once	TRBV2	-	TRBJ1-5	CASRGTYRDNQPQHF	TGTGCCAGCAGAGGGACATATAGGGACAATCAGCCCCAGCATTTT
few	TRBV5-1	-	TRBJ1-4	CASSPRARGVKEKLFF	TGCGCCAGCAGCCCCCGGGCTAGGGGAGTGAAGGAAAAACTGTTTTTT
-	TRBV5-5	-	TRBJ2-2	CASSRGTTNTGELFF	TGTGCCAGCAGTCGTGGGACAACTAACACCGGGGAGCTGTTTTTT
-	TRBV14	-	TRBJ2-7	CASSQVQGTGEQYF	TGTGCCAGCAGCCAAGTGCAGGGAACGGGCGAGCAGTACTTC
few	TRBV28	-	TRBJ1-2	CASSLLGGQGYTF	TGTGCCAGCAGTTTACTGGGGGGTCAAGGCTACACCTTC
-	TRBV18	-	TRBJ2-3	CASSPKVQGADTQYF	TGTGCCAGCTCACCAAAAGTTCAGGGAGCAGATACGCAGTATTTT
-	TRBV4-1	-	TRBJ2-5	CASSQGFLPGETQYF	TGCGCCAGCAGCCAGGGGTTTCTACCTGGAGAGACCCAGTACTTC
few	TRBV7-9	-	TRBJ2-5	CASSPRMETQYF	TGTGCCAGCAGCCCCCGTATGGAGACCCAGTACTTC
-	TRBV5-1	-	TRBJ1-5	CASSPPAERGPNYSNQPQHF	TGCGCCAGCAGCCCGCCGGCCGAGCGAGGGCCAAATTATAGCAATCAGCCCCAGCATTTT
-	TRBV11-3	-	TRBJ2-7	CASSLDLGTPGARIEQYF	TGTGCCAGCAGCTTAGATCTAGGAACGCCCGGAGCCCGTATCGAGCAGTACTTC
-	TRBV4-2	TRBD1	TRBJ1-5	CASSQDPQGASSNQPQHF	TGTGCCAGCAGCCAAGATCCCCAGGGGGCATCAAGCAATCAGCCCCAGCATTTT
-	TRBV28	TRBD2	TRBJ2-1	CASTPGLVYNEQFF	TGTGCCAGCACCCCGGGACTAGTCTACAATGAGCAGTTCTTC
few	TRBV20-1	-	TRBJ2-7	CSAREGRPEQYF	TGCAGTGCTAGAGAGGGGAGACCCGAGCAGTACTTC
few	TRBV7-6	TRBD1	TRBJ2-7	CASSLGDRSSSYEQYF	TGTGCCAGCAGCTTAGGGGACAGGTCGAGCTCCTACGAGCAGTACTTC
-	TRBV6-5	-	TRBJ2-5	CASSSGPYQETQYF	TGTGCCAGCAGTTCAGGACCGTACCAAGAGACCCAGTACTTC
-	TRBV20-1	TRBD1	TRBJ1-1	CSARAGTIKDRGAFF	TGCAGTGCTAGAGCCGGTACGATTAAGGACAGGGGGGCTTTCTTT
once	TRBV7-6	TRBD1	TRBJ2-7	CASSLVAGGNEQYF	TGTGCCAGCAGCTTAGTTGCAGGGGGTAACGAGCAGTACTTC
few	TRBV20-1	-	TRBJ1-1	CSARVDTEAFF	TGCAGTGCTAGAGTGGACACTGAAGCTTTCTTT
-	TRBV7-9	-	TRBJ2-1	CASSLGVGARNEQFF	TGTGCCAGCAGCTTGGGGGTAGGAGCACGCAATGAGCAGTTCTTC
-	TRBV15	-	TRBJ2-5	CATTYGRGAQETQYF	TGTGCCACCACATACGGCAGGGGGGCCCAAGAGACCCAGTACTTC
-	TRBV4-2	-	TRBJ1-2	CASSQDFTGRTSSYTF	TGTGCCAGCAGCCAAGACTTCACAGGCCGAACTTCGAGCTACACCTTC